This is a list of T cell receptor beta chains from one sample in a study of Graves' ophthalmopathy and Graves' hyperthyroidism. Using its own MiXCR run on the multiplex PCR reads, TCRdb lists one record per CDR3 protein. The data show around 520,000 distinct CDR3 sequences, less than 45% seen once. Sequencing was carried out using peripheral blood or thyroid tissue (not recorded which). All receptors come from an adult man with Graves' hyperthyroidism. CDR3s include the opening cysteine and the closing phenylalanine or tryptophan. D genes are given only for firm matches. Clone size appears in some rows only: once, few, many, or a class for an expanded clone.

NA,TRBV6-5,many,TRBJ2-5,CASSDSTSQKTQYF,TGTGCCAGCAGTGACTCGACTAGTCAGAAGACCCAGTACTTC
NA,TRBV20-1,NA,TRBJ2-5,CSASRGRETQYF,TGCAGTGCTAGTAGGGGGAGAGAGACCCAGTACTTC
TRBD2,TRBV6-1,NA,TRBJ2-7,CASDYGLGETYEQYF,TGTGCCAGCGATTACGGACTAGGAGAAACCTACGAGCAGTACTTC
NA,TRBV29-1,many,TRBJ1-4,CSVEYFAKLFF,TGCAGCGTTGAATATTTTGCCAAACTGTTTTTT
TRBD2,TRBV11-2,NA,TRBJ2-5,CASRRLAGGYQETQYF,TGTGCCAGCAGGAGACTAGCGGGGGGTTACCAAGAGACCCAGTACTTC
NA,TRBV2,many,TRBJ1-4,CASSEGVGFGEKLFF,TGTGCCAGCAGTGAAGGGGTAGGGTTTGGTGAAAAACTGTTTTTT
TRBD1,TRBV6-5,many,TRBJ2-6,CASSYQGVNGANVLTF,TGTGCCAGCAGTTATCAGGGGGTGAATGGGGCCAACGTCCTGACTTTC
NA,TRBV3-1,many,TRBJ2-7,CASRTRDEEQYF,TGTGCCAGCCGCACAAGGGATGAAGAGCAGTACTTC
TRBD2,TRBV7-9,once,TRBJ2-5,CASSWGTSGSIETQYF,TGCGCCAGCAGCTGGGGGACTAGCGGGAGTATTGAGACCCAGTACTTC
TRBD1,TRBV5-4,many,TRBJ1-2,CASSSDRGLYGYTF,TGTGCCAGCAGCTCGGACAGGGGGCTCTATGGCTACACCTTC
NA,TRBV29-1,few,TRBJ1-1,CSVFPGHRPTEAFF,TGCAGCGTCTTCCCGGGACACCGACCCACTGAAGCTTTCTTT
TRBD1,TRBV4-1,few,TRBJ1-2,CASSQGQGPHYGYTF,TGCGCCAGCAGCCAGGGACAGGGCCCTCACTATGGCTACACCTTC
TRBD2,TRBV5-1,few,TRBJ2-2,CASSLLAGASGELFF,TGCGCCAGCAGCTTGCTTGCGGGAGCGTCCGGGGAGCTGTTTTTT
TRBD2,TRBV12-5,NA,TRBJ2-5,CASGLGGAGEETQYF,TGTGCTAGTGGTTTGGGGGGAGCGGGGGAAGAGACCCAGTACTTC
NA,TRBV6-6,few,TRBJ2-1,CASSTEDEQFF,TGTGCCAGCAGTACCGAAGATGAGCAGTTCTTC
TRBD2,TRBV7-6,NA,TRBJ2-7,CASSQTPFTSGRGEQYF,TGTGCCAGCAGCCAAACCCCTTTTACTAGCGGGAGGGGGGAGCAGTACTTC
TRBD1,TRBV5-1,NA,TRBJ1-2,CASSFQTGQNYGYTF,TGCGCCAGCAGCTTTCAGACGGGACAGAACTATGGCTACACCTTC
NA,TRBV10-1,many,TRBJ1-1,CASSQGIDAEAFF,TGCGCCAGCAGCCAGGGAATAGATGCTGAAGCTTTCTTT
TRBD1,TRBV7-3,few,TRBJ1-2,CASSQRDRGSYGYTF,TGTGCCAGCAGCCAACGGGACAGGGGATCCTATGGCTACACCTTC
TRBD2,TRBV10-2,NA,TRBJ2-7,CTSKVLAETYEQYF,TGCACCAGCAAGGTGCTAGCGGAGACCTACGAGCAGTACTTC
NA,TRBV10-2,many,TRBJ2-7,CASRAAGPGGPQDEQYF,TGCGCCAGCAGAGCTGCCGGGCCCGGGGGACCACAAGACGAGCAGTACTTC
NA,TRBV9,many,TRBJ2-7,CASSGATYEQYF,TGTGCCAGCAGCGGGGCAACCTACGAGCAGTACTTC
TRBD1,TRBV24-1,many,TRBJ2-5,CATSAGTGGSETQYF,TGTGCCACCAGTGCCGGGACAGGGGGCAGTGAGACCCAGTACTTC